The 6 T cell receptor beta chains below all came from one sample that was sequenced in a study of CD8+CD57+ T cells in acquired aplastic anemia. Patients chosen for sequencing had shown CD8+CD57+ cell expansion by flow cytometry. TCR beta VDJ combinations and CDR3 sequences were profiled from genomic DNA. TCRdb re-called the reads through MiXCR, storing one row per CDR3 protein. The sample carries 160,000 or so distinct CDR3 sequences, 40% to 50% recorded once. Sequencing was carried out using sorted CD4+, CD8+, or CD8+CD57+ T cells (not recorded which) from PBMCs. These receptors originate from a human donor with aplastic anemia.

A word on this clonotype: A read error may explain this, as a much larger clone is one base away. This CDR3 is CAGSRSGRRGTDTQYF. The CDR3 DNA is TGTGCCGGCAGCCGGTCAGGGAGACGTGGCACAGATACGCAGTATTTT. The rearrangement links TRBV11-2 to TRBJ2-3, with D perhaps matching TRBD1 or TRBD2 (5 bases each). The germline V gene encodes CDR1 SGHAT and CDR2 FQNNGV. This CDR3 is 16 amino acids long. The whole variable domain, filled in from reference TRBV11-2 and TRBJ2-3, reads EAGVAQSPRYKIIEKRQSVAFWCNPISGHATLYWYQQILGQGPKLLIQFQNNGVVDDSQLPKDRFSAERLKGVDSTLKIQPAKLEDSAVYLCAGSRSGRRGTDTQYFGPGTRLTVL.

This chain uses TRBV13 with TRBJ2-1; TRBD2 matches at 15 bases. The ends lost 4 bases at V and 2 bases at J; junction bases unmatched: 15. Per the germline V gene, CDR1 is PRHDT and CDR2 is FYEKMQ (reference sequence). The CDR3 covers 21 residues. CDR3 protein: CASSSTTSGLAGGITYNEQFF. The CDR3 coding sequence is TGTGCCAGCAGCTCGACGACCTCGGGACTAGCGGGGGGTATCACCTACAATGAGCAGTTCTTC.

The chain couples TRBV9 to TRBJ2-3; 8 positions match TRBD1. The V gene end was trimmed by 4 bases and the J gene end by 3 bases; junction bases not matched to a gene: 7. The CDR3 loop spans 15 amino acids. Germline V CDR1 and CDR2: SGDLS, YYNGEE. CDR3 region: CASSPLQGATDTQYF. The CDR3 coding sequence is TGTGCCAGCAGCCCTCTTCAGGGGGCTACAGATACGCAGTATTTT. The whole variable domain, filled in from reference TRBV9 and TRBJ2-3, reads DSGVTQTPKHLITATGQRVTLRCSPRSGDLSVYWYQQSLDQGLQFLIQYYNGEERAKGNILERFSAQQFPDLHSELNLSSLELGDSALYFCASSPLQGATDTQYFGPGTRLTVL.

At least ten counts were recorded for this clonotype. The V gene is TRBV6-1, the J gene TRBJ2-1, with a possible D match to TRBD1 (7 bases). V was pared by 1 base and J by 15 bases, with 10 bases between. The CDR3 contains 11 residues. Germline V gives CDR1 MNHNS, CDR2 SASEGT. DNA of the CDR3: TGTGCCAGCAGTGAAGTCAGGGGGGCGTTCTTC. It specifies CASSEVRGAFF.

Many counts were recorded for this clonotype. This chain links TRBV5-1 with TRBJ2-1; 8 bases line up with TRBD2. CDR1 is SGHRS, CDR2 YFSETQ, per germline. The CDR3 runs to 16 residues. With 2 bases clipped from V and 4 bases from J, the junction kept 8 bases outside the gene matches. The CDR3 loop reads CASSFSGTSVYNEQFF. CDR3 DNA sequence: TGCGCCAGCAGCTTTTCCGGGACTAGTGTTTACAATGAGCAGTTCTTC.

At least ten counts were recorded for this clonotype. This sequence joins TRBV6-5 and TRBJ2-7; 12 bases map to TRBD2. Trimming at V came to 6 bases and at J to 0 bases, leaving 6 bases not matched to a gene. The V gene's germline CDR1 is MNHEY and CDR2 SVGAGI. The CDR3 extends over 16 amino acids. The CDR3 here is CASSRTSGGNSYEQYF. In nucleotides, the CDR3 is TGTGCCAGCAGCCGCACTAGCGGGGGGAACTCCTACGAGCAGTACTTC.